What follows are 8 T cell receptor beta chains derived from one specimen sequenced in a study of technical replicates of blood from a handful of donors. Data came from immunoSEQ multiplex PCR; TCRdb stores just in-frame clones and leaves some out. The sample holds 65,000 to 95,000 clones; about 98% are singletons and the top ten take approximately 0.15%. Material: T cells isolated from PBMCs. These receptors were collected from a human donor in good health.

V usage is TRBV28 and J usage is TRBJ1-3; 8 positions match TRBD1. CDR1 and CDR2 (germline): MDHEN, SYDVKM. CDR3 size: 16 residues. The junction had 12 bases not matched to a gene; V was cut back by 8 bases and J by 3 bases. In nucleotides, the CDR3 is TGTGCCAGCCAGCAGAGTTGGACAGGGTATGGAAACACCATATATTTT. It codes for CASQQSWTGYGNTIYF. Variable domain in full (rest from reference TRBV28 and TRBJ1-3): DVKVTQSSRYLVKRTGEKVFLECVQDMDHENMFWYRQDPGLGLRLIYFSYDVKMKEKGDIPEGYSVSREKKERFSLILESASTNQTSMYLCASQQSWTGYGNTIYFGEGSWLTVV.

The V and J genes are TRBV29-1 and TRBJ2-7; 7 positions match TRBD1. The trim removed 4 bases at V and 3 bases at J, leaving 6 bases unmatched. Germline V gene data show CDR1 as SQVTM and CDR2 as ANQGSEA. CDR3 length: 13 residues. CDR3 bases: TGCAGCGTTGTTTGGACAGGCAACTACGAGCAGTACTTC. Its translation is CSVVWTGNYEQYF.

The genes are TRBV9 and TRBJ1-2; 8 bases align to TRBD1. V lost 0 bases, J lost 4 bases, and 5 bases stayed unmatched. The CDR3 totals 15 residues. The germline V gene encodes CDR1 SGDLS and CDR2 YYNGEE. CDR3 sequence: CASSVGTGSFYGYTF. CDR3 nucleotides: TGTGCCAGCAGCGTAGGGACAGGGAGTTTCTATGGCTACACCTTC.

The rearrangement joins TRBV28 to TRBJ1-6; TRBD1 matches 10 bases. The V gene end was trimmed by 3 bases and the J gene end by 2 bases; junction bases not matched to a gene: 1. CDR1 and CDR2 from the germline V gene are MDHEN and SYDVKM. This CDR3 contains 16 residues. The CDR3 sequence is CASSFGQGAYNSPLHF. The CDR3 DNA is TGTGCCAGCAGTTTCGGACAGGGGGCCTATAATTCACCCCTCCACTTT.

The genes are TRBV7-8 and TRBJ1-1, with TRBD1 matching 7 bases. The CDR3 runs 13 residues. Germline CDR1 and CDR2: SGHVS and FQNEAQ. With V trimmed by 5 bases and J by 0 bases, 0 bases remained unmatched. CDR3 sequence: CASSQGVNTEAFF. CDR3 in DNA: TGTGCCAGCAGCCAGGGGGTGAACACTGAAGCTTTCTTT.

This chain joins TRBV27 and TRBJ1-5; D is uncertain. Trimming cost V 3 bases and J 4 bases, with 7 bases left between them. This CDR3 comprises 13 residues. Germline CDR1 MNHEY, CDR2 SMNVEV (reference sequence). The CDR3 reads CASSFRENQPQHF. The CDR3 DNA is TGTGCCAGCAGTTTTAGGGAGAATCAGCCCCAGCATTTT.

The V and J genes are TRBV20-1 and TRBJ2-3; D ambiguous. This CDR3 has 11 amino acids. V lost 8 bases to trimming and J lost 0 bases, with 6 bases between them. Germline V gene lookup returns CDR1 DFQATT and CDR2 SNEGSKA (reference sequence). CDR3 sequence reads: CSLSSTDTQYF. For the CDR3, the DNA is TGCAGTCTATCGAGCACAGATACGCAGTATTTT.

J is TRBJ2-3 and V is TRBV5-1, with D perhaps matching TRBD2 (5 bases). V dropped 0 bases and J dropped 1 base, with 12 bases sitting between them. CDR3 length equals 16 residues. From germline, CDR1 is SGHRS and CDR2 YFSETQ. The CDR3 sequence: CASSLALGGGTDTQYF. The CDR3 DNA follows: TGCGCCAGCAGCTTGGCCCTCGGAGGAGGCACAGATACGCAGTATTTT.